This T cell receptor (beta chain) is drawn from a study of blood T cell repertoires in COVID-19 (dated by TCRdb to 2018 to 2020). For context, the study as a whole: Samples covering the acute and convalescent phases of COVID-19 were provided by collaborators in the United States, Italy and Spain. The samples were drawn from the first 160 participants of the ongoing ImmuneRACE study and from roughly 1,300 subjects provided by 6 global collaborators. The material from the prospective study consisted of cDNA or gDNA derived from T cells, B-cell-depleted T cells, or PBMCs. Nearly every sample came with metadata listing a de-identified subject ID, COVID-19 status, age in years and sex. Deeply sampled blood TCRbeta repertoires from subjects exposed to, actively infected with, or recovered from COVID-19 were included in the dataset. The repertoires were made available in a free public database intended to serve as a resource for research on the immune response to SARS-CoV-2. Where HLA class I and class II types were available, the types were taken from metadata supplied by the sample provider, not from assay-based typing. Paper-wide results and their limitations: The amount of clinical and demographic metadata varied by source and participant and was provided uncurated.

TCRbeta CDR3 regions were amplified from genomic DNA by means of the immunoSEQ Assay, a bias-controlled multiplex PCR. Under the source paper's analysis protocol: Within the assay, amplification of reference gene primers was used to estimate how many nucleated cells each sample contained. To quantify the absolute abundance of each unique TCRbeta CDR3 rearrangement, sequence reads were collapsed and filtered. Productive Simpson clonality was computed per sample as the square root of Simpson's diversity index over productive rearrangements. TCRdb took this table from immuneACCESS and kept in-frame rearrangements with V and J called. Such tables lack part of the clones; where checked against another copy, unresolved V genes explain under half of the gap, and the rest is unexplained. V and J calls and clone size are given by that table; D and trimming were obtained from the DNA. The sample profile shows roughly 100,000 clones; 85% to 90% of them were found once. Approximately 5.1% of the sample rests with the top ten.

Collaborating institutions collected whole blood in K2EDTA tubes following their own protocols. For TCRbeta analysis, collaborators shipped samples as frozen whole blood, isolated PBMCs, or DNA extracted from either of those sample types. Deletion took 10 bases off V and 4 bases off J, with a span of 28 bases between the germline ends. The CDR1 and CDR2 encoded by the germline V gene are WSHSY and SAAADI. Reading from cysteine to phenylalanine, the CDR3 counts 17 amino acids. The DNA shown is the 51-base CDR3, in frame from base 1. Remarks on this clone: Which antigen it targets is not known. There are no base qualities to consult, and no much larger clone falls within one base.

Sequencing was done on a sample of peripheral blood. The TCR sequence derives from a human donor in a cohort sampled during active COVID-19. The receptor chain draws on TRBV10-2 and TRBJ1-2; the D segment could be TRBD1, given 6 matching bases. The CDR3 loop reads CATSPGSGTRDGYGYTF. The nucleotides are TGCGCCACTTCTCCGGGGTCCGGGACACGCGACGGCTATGGCTACACCTTC.